This T cell receptor beta chain was observed in a study of blood T cell repertoires in COVID-19. The V gene's germline CDR1 is SGDLS and CDR2 YYNGEE. Unmatched junction bases numbered 8, after V lost 3 bases and J lost 6 bases. The CDR3 length is 15 residues. Participants came from 20 to 25 US areas, aged roughly 18 to 95 years. The authors' processing: It was from reference gene primer amplification that nucleated cell counts were estimated. Only in-frame clones appear in the TCRdb table, and some are missing; sequencing was by immunoSEQ multiplex PCR. From that table come the V and J calls and clone size; the DNA was used to work out D and trimming. Among around 250,000 clones, about 80% were seen once, and the ten largest hold approximately 3.6%.

The receptor comes from a man aged 50-60 years who had recovered from COVID-19. The chain combines TRBV9 with TRBJ2-2, with 7 bases aligning to TRBD1. Sequencing was carried out using PBMCs or T cells enriched from blood (not recorded which). The CDR3 region has the DNA TGTGCCAGCAGCGCAACAGGGGTTGGGGCCGGGGAGCTGTTTTTT. This gives the protein CASSATGVGAGELFF.